This is a list of T cell receptor beta chains from one sample in a study of T cell responses to AZD1222 COVID-19 vaccine. Libraries were prepared by immunoSEQ multiplex PCR; TCRdb keeps only in-frame clonotypes and omits some of them. The repertoire holds 210,000 or so clones, with 90% to 95% as singletons. This specimen consisted of peripheral blood, obtained 28 days after the second dose of the MenACWY control vaccine. These receptors originate from an adult who received the MenACWY meningococcal vaccine as a control. Both conserved end residues are part of each CDR3. The D gene is left open where the match is weak. The listing skips clone size in some rows; elsewhere it reads once, few, many or a size class.

len	abundance	d_gene	v_gene	j_gene	CDR3nt	CDR3aa
16	NA	TRBD1	TRBV19	TRBJ1-6	TGTGCCAGTAGTCTCGGGACAGCCCGTCCGGCTTCACCCCTCCACTTT	CASSLGTARPASPLHF
14	NA	TRBD1	TRBV18	TRBJ1-4	TGTGCCAGCTCACCTCAAGGACAGGTGGGAAAACTGTTTTTT	CASSPQGQVGKLFF
13	NA	NA	TRBV7-2	TRBJ2-1	TGTGCCAGCAGCTCGGACAGATACAATGAGCAGTTCTTC	CASSSDRYNEQFF
15	NA	NA	TRBV5-4	TRBJ2-7	TGTGCCAGCAGCTGGGTCGGGGGTAGCTCCTACGAGCAGTACTTC	CASSWVGGSSYEQYF
17	NA	TRBD2	TRBV7-9	TRBJ2-3	TGTGCCAGCAGCCCCGTCCTCAGCGGGAGGGCGCCAGATACGCAGTATTTT	CASSPVLSGRAPDTQYF
12	NA	TRBD1	TRBV28	TRBJ1-4	TGTGCCAGCCAGGGGGCGGGTGAAAAACTGTTTTTT	CASQGAGEKLFF
13	NA	NA	TRBV7-9	TRBJ1-1	TGTGCCAGCAGGAGCACACTGAACACTGAAGCTTTCTTT	CASRSTLNTEAFF
18	NA	TRBD1	TRBV28	TRBJ1-2	TGTGCCAGCAGCTACGCTGGACAGGGTAGGGAGCCAGACTATGGCTACACCTTC	CASSYAGQGREPDYGYTF
21	NA	TRBD1	TRBV7-3	TRBJ2-1	TGTGCCAGCAGCTTAAACTTGGGACAGGGCGGAGGCGGAGTCTCCTACAATGAGCAGTTCTTC	CASSLNLGQGGGGVSYNEQFF
14	NA	TRBD1	TRBV27	TRBJ1-1	TGTGCCAGCAGTTTTGAGGGGGCGAAAACTGAAGCTTTCTTT	CASSFEGAKTEAFF
15	NA	TRBD1	TRBV6-5	TRBJ2-7	TGTGCCAGCAGTAACAACCCGGGACAGGGATCCGAGCAGTACTTC	CASSNNPGQGSEQYF
16	once	TRBD1	TRBV28	TRBJ2-7	TGTGCCAGCAGCCCACCGACAGGGAAAGTGACCTACGAGCAGTACTTC	CASSPPTGKVTYEQYF
15	NA	TRBD1	TRBV18	TRBJ2-1	TGTGCCAGCTCACCACCGATGGGACAGGGGGCGGCAAAGTTCTTC	CASSPPMGQGAAKFF
18	NA	TRBD2	TRBV7-9	TRBJ2-3	TGTGCCAGCCCAAAGCCTGGGACTAGCGGGAGAACCACAGATACGCAGTATTTT	CASPKPGTSGRTTDTQYF
14	NA	NA	TRBV7-2	TRBJ2-7	TGTGCCAGCAGCTTAGCAGCGGCAGCGTACGAGCAGTACTTC	CASSLAAAAYEQYF
15	NA	TRBD1	TRBV5-8	TRBJ2-1	TGTGCCAGCAGTTTGGGGACAGAGAATTACAATGAGCAGTTCTTC	CASSLGTENYNEQFF
16	NA	NA	TRBV28	TRBJ2-4	TGTGCCAGCAGTTTAAGGTGGACACCGTCCAAAAACATTCAGTACTTC	CASSLRWTPSKNIQYF
17	NA	TRBD1	TRBV18	TRBJ2-2	TGTGCCAGCTCACCCGGACAGGGAAGTGGTCGGACCGGGGAGCTGTTTTTT	CASSPGQGSGRTGELFF
16	NA	NA	TRBV19	TRBJ1-1	TGTGCCACCCACCCCGGGAACTTCCTTATGAACACTGAAGCTTTCTTT	CATHPGNFLMNTEAFF
16	NA	TRBD2	TRBV9	TRBJ2-1	TGTGCCAGCAGCGTACGTAGCGGGAGCTCCTACAATGAGCAGTTCTTC	CASSVRSGSSYNEQFF
17	NA	NA	TRBV28	TRBJ1-5	TGTGCCACCACGTTAAGTATCGGGCGCCCGGGAAATCAGCCCCAGCATTTT	CATTLSIGRPGNQPQHF
14	once	TRBD2	TRBV5-1	TRBJ2-1	TGCGCCAGCCGATTAGCGGGGGAATACAATGAGCAGTTCTTC	CASRLAGEYNEQFF
12	NA	NA	TRBV27	TRBJ2-1	TGTGCCAGCAGAAAGGGCTACAATGAGCAGTTCTTC	CASRKGYNEQFF
15	NA	NA	TRBV28	TRBJ1-6	TGTGCCAGCAGACCTTTTACAGTGCCTCTTTCACCCCTCCACTTT	CASRPFTVPLSPLHF
16	NA	TRBD2	TRBV3-1/TRBV3-2	TRBJ2-5	TGTGCCAGCAGCGCGCTAGCGGGGGGTTCTGGCTTCGACCAGTACTTC	CASSALAGGSGFDQYF
14	NA	NA	TRBV21-1	TRBJ2-7	TGTGCCACCTCTATAGGCAGGGGTTCCTACGAGCAGTACTTC	CATSIGRGSYEQYF
14	NA	TRBD1	TRBV7-9	TRBJ2-1	TGTGCCGGAAACCGGGACAGGGGATGGGATGAGCAGTTCTTC	CAGNRDRGWDEQFF
15	NA	NA	TRBV7-9	TRBJ1-1	TGTGCCAGCAGCCTAGGCCTGACAGGGAACACTGAAGCTTTCTTT	CASSLGLTGNTEAFF
19	NA	NA	TRBV14	TRBJ1-5	TGTGCCAGTCCTAAAATGAGGGGTTGTGAGGGTCCCGTTAATCAGCCCCAGCATTTT	CASPKMRGCEGPVNQPQHF
14	NA	NA	TRBV9	TRBJ2-7	TGTGCCAGCAGCGTAGATGGCTCGGGTAGCGAGCAGTACTTC	CASSVDGSGSEQYF
15	NA	TRBD2	TRBV27	TRBJ2-1	TGTGCCAGCCGACCCCTAGCGGGCGTCGGTAATGAGCAGTTCTTC	CASRPLAGVGNEQFF
14	NA	NA	TRBV3-1/TRBV3-2	TRBJ1-2	TGTGCCAGCAGCCAAGATAGCAGCGCCTATGGCTACACCTTC	CASSQDSSAYGYTF
13	NA	NA	TRBV6-5	TRBJ1-5	TGTGCCAGCAGGGCAAAGGGGGATCAGCCCCAGCATTTT	CASRAKGDQPQHF
14	NA	TRBD1	TRBV2	TRBJ1-2	TGTGCCAGCGGGGACGACAGGGACTTCTATGGCTACACCTTC	CASGDDRDFYGYTF
13	NA	NA	TRBV7-8	TRBJ1-1	TGTGCCAGCAGCACACCCCCGCGGCCTGAAGCTTTCTTT	CASSTPPRPEAFF
15	NA	NA	TRBV5-4	TRBJ2-1	TGTGCCAGCAGCTCCGACAGCAGCTCCTACAATGAGCAGTTCTTC	CASSSDSSSYNEQFF
14	NA	NA	TRBV5-4	TRBJ2-7	TGTGCCAGCAGCGTCGACCTACAGGGCTACGAGCAGTACTTC	CASSVDLQGYEQYF
16	NA	TRBD1	TRBV6-2/TRBV6-3	TRBJ2-6	TGTGCCAGCAGTTACTCAGGGGGCGCCGGGGCCAACGTCCTGACTTTC	CASSYSGGAGANVLTF
15	NA	NA	TRBV28	TRBJ2-5	TGTGCCAGCAGTTTATTGGGACGGACTCAAGAGACCCAGTACTTC	CASSLLGRTQETQYF
14	NA	TRBD2	TRBV19	TRBJ2-1	TGTGCCAGTACTGGGACTAGCGGGGACTATGAGCAGTTCTTC	CASTGTSGDYEQFF
11	NA	NA	TRBV29-1	TRBJ1-1	TGCAGCGTTACAGGAAACACTGAAGCTTTCTTT	CSVTGNTEAFF
14	NA	TRBD1	TRBV28	TRBJ2-1	TGTGCCAGCAGTCCCACCCGAGGGGGCTATGAGCAGTTCTTC	CASSPTRGGYEQFF
15	NA	TRBD1	TRBV7-9	TRBJ1-4	TGTGCCAGCAGCCCAGCCGGGACAGCCGTTGAAAAACTGTTTTTT	CASSPAGTAVEKLFF
15	NA	TRBD1	TRBV16	TRBJ1-5	TGTGCCAGCAGCTTCACAGGGGATCGAAATCAGCCCCAGCATTTT	CASSFTGDRNQPQHF
13	NA	TRBD1	TRBV3-1/TRBV3-2	TRBJ2-7	TGTGCCAGCAGAGGGACAGGTTACTACGAGCAGTACTTC	CASRGTGYYEQYF
12	NA	TRBD1	TRBV28	TRBJ2-7	TGTGCCAGCAGGGACGACAGGGACGAGCAGTACTTC	CASRDDRDEQYF
13	NA	NA	TRBV19	TRBJ2-3	TGTGCCAGTAGTTGGCGGGGGCGGGATACGCAGTATTTT	CASSWRGRDTQYF
15	NA	TRBD1	TRBV7-3	TRBJ1-6	TGTGCCAGCAGCCTGGGGACAGAGTATAATTCACCCCTCCACTTT	CASSLGTEYNSPLHF
15	NA	NA	TRBV20-1	TRBJ2-7	TGCAGTGCCAGTACAGGATCCGTCGGGGCCTACGAGCAGTACTTC	CSASTGSVGAYEQYF
14	NA	NA	TRBV5-1	TRBJ2-4	TGCGCCAGCAGCTTTGGGCCGGGGGAAAACATTCAGTACTTC	CASSFGPGENIQYF
15	NA	NA	TRBV2	TRBJ1-2	TGTGCCAGCAGTGAGGGGAAACTTCCAACCTATGGCTACACCTTC	CASSEGKLPTYGYTF
16	NA	NA	TRBV7-9	TRBJ1-2	TGTGCCAGCAGTACCTCCGAGGCGACTTGGGACTATGGCTACACCTTC	CASSTSEATWDYGYTF
14	NA	NA	TRBV6-5	TRBJ2-7	TGTGCCAGCATGGTGGCGGGCCGACGGGACGAGCAGTACTTC	CASMVAGRRDEQYF